The 28 T cell receptor beta chains reported below all come from one sample, sequenced in a study of circulating and synovial CD4+ cells in juvenile arthritis. Here immunoSEQ multiplex PCR was the method, and the copy in TCRdb shows in-frame clones only, minus some. Of around 13,000 clones in the sample, approximately 80% are singletons; the top ten hold more than 3.5%. Specimen: CD4+ T cells from synovial fluid. These receptors were obtained from a human patient with juvenile idiopathic arthritis. Some clones in this sample may be carry-over from other donors' samples.

The genes are TRBV6-6 and TRBJ1-5, with 8 bases aligning to TRBD1. This CDR3 region has 16 residues. The ends lost 6 bases at V and 1 base at J; junction bases unmatched: 8. Per germline, CDR1 MNHNY and CDR2 SVGAGI (reference sequence). CDR3 loop: CASRVTGEGSNQPQHF. DNA of the CDR3: TGTGCCAGCAGGGTGACAGGGGAAGGGAGCAATCAGCCCCAGCATTTT.

This clone was seen a handful of times. The chain recombines TRBV4-1 with TRBJ2-2, with D possibly being TRBD2 (6 bases). The CDR3 has 15 amino acids. Germline V CDR1 and CDR2: MGHRA, YSYEKL. V lost 0 bases to trimming and J lost 5 bases, with 10 bases between them. CDR3 sequence: CASSQDGGGTGELFF. Here the CDR3 DNA reads TGCGCCAGCAGCCAAGATGGCGGAGGGACCGGGGAGCTGTTTTTT.

V is TRBV7-9 and J is TRBJ2-2; D unclear. Per germline, CDR1 SEHNR and CDR2 FQNEAQ (reference sequence). V was pared by 5 bases and J by 4 bases, with 8 bases between. This CDR3 comprises 13 residues. The CDR3 here is CASSLSVTGELFF. Written as DNA, the CDR3 is TGTGCCAGCAGCCTGTCGGTCACCGGGGAGCTGTTTTTT.

About this clone itself: A read error may account for a junction end that differs from germline. Other DNA sequences in the sample encode the same CDR3. The chain combines TRBV5-5 with TRBJ1-6, with 7 bases identical to TRBD1. Looked up from germline, CDR1 is SGHKS and CDR2 is YYEKEE (reference sequence). The CDR3 has 16 amino acids. DNA for the CDR3: TGTGCCAGCAGCTTGGGGGTAGGGACAGATAATTCCCCCCTCCACTTT. It encodes CASSLGVGTDNSPLHF.

The V call is TRBV4-2, the J call TRBJ2-3; D gene unclear. CDR1 is LGHNA and CDR2 is YNFKEQ in the germline V gene. V gave up 4 bases and J gave up 2 bases, with 13 bases separating them. The CDR3 spans 15 residues. For the CDR3, the DNA is TGTGCCAGCAGCCCAAGATTAGTGATCACAGATACGCAGTATTTT. Translated, it gives CASSPRLVITDTQYF.

The rearrangement uses TRBV2 and TRBJ1-5; no clear D. Germline CDR1 and CDR2: SNHLY and FYNNEI. This CDR3 spans 15 amino acids. The ends were cut back, 7 bases at V and 2 bases at J, with 15 bases in the middle. The chain's CDR3 is CASTRDLYGNQPQHF. CDR3 nucleotide sequence: TGTGCCAGCACACGGGATTTGTACGGCAATCAGCCCCAGCATTTT. The variable domain in full, with the rest retrieved from reference TRBV2 and TRBJ1-5, is EPEVTQTPSHQVTQMGQEVILRCVPISNHLYFYWYRQILGQKVEFLVSFYNNEISEKSEIFDDQFSVERPDGSNFTLKIRSTKLEDSAMYFCASTRDLYGNQPQHFGDGTRLSIL.

The chain is built from TRBV18 and TRBJ1-4; TRBD1 might be the D (6 bases). Per germline, CDR1 KGHSH and CDR2 LQKENI. The CDR3 extends over 17 amino acids. Trimming left V 6 bases short and J 0 bases short, with 17 bases between. In DNA, the CDR3 is TGTGCCAGCTCCCGGCAACAGGGAACGGCAACTAATGAAAAACTGTTTTTT. Translation: CASSRQQGTATNEKLFF. Filled out from reference TRBV18 and TRBJ1-4, the complete variable domain reads NAGVMQNPRHLVRRRGQEARLRCSPMKGHSHVYWYRQLPEEGLKFMVYLQKENIIDESGMPKERFSAEFPKEGPSILRIQQVVRGDSAAYFCASSRQQGTATNEKLFFGSGTQLSVL.

About this clone itself: Other DNA sequences in the same sample also yield this CDR3. The chain links TRBV28 to TRBJ1-6; 7 positions agree with TRBD1. V was clipped by 6 bases and J by 0 bases; unmatched bases: 11. CDR1 is MDHEN and CDR2 is SYDVKM in the germline V gene. The CDR3 is 18 amino acids. CDR3 amino acids: CASRGTETWSSYNSPLHF. In DNA, the CDR3 is TGTGCCAGCAGGGGGACAGAGACCTGGTCCTCCTATAATTCACCCCTCCACTTT.

The rearrangement links TRBV9 to TRBJ1-1; D may be TRBD1 (6 bases). The CDR3 consists of 14 residues. Per germline, CDR1 SGDLS and CDR2 YYNGEE. V lost 0 bases and J 3 bases, leaving 9 bases between the germline ends. For the CDR3, the DNA is TGTGCCAGCAGCGTAGCTACAGGGCACACTGAAGCTTTCTTT. Amino acid sequence: CASSVATGHTEAFF.

This chain uses TRBV18 with TRBJ1-2; TRBD1 matches 11 bases. This CDR3 region has 14 residues. V shed 4 bases and J 6 bases; nucleotides not matched to a gene: 4. Germline-derived CDR1 and CDR2 are KGHSH and LQKENI. CDR3 in DNA: TGTGCCAGCTCACTGGGACAGGGGGTCGATGGCTACACCTTC. It yields the protein CASSLGQGVDGYTF.

The chain links TRBV10-1 to TRBJ2-1, with a weak D call TRBD2 (7 bases). Deletions cut 8 bases from V and 10 bases from J, with 30 bases between. CDR1 WNHNN and CDR2 SYGVQD come from the germline V gene (reference sequence). This CDR3 comprises 17 residues. The chain's CDR3 is CASRLMDQKGGVREQFF. The CDR3 nucleotides read TGCGCCAGCCGCCTCATGGATCAAAAGGGGGGGGTTAGAGAGCAGTTCTTC.

The chain couples TRBV30 to TRBJ1-3; tentative D call: TRBD1 (6 bases). This CDR3 is 15 amino acids long. V dropped 1 base and J dropped 4 bases, with 14 bases sitting between them. Germline CDR1 and CDR2: GTSNPN and SVGIG (reference sequence). The CDR3 protein is CAWSAITGTGNTIYF. The CDR3 region has the DNA TGTGCCTGGAGTGCTATCACAGGGACGGGAAACACCATATATTTT.

Turning to this clone: This same CDR3 is encoded by further DNA sequences in the sample. This chain's CDR3 is CASSRTGSSYNSPLHF. The CDR3 bases are TGCGCCAGCAGCAGGACAGGGAGCTCCTATAATTCACCCCTCCACTTT. This chain uses TRBV5-1 with TRBJ1-6, with TRBD1 matching 8 bases. The CDR3 runs 16 residues. V lost 4 bases and J lost 0; bases outside the gene matches: 3. From germline, CDR1 is SGHRS and CDR2 YFSETQ.

The V gene is TRBV27, the J gene TRBJ1-5; D gene unclear. V was shortened by 0 bases and J by 5 bases, with 8 bases between the two germline ends. CDR1 MNHEY and CDR2 SMNVEV come from the germline V gene (reference sequence). The CDR3 has 14 amino acids. Here the CDR3 DNA reads TGTGCCAGCAGTTTATCGCGGTTCGATCAGCCCCAGCATTTT. Its translation is CASSLSRFDQPQHF.

The rearrangement links TRBV6-1 to TRBJ1-4, with D possibly TRBD1 on 6 matching bases. Germline values: CDR1 MNHNS, CDR2 SASEGT. Trimming shortened V by 2 bases and J by 7 bases, and 11 bases separated the two germline ends. The CDR3 has 14 residues. CDR3 DNA: TGTGCCAGCAGTGAATGGGTGACAGGTGAAAAACTGTTTTTT. Protein product: CASSEWVTGEKLFF.

V gene TRBV15 combines with J gene TRBJ2-2; D is unresolved. Germline V lookup: CDR1 LNHNV, CDR2 YYDKDF (reference sequence). V gave up 3 bases and J gave up 7 bases, with 6 bases separating them. CDR3 length equals 12 residues. The CDR3 protein is CATSRRNGELFF. The CDR3 nucleotides read TGTGCCACCAGCAGGAGAAACGGGGAGCTGTTTTTT.

V and J are TRBV15 and TRBJ2-3; TRBD1 agrees at 9 bases. Losses at the gene ends were 0 bases for V and 0 bases for J; bases not matched to a gene: 1. CDR1 is LNHNV and CDR2 is YYDKDF in the germline V gene (reference sequence). This CDR3 is 16 amino acids long. The DNA of the CDR3 is TGTGCCACCAGCAGAGAGGGACAGGGTAGCACAGATACGCAGTATTTT. Translated: CATSREGQGSTDTQYF. Complete variable domain (other parts from reference TRBV15 and TRBJ2-3): DAMVIQNPRYQVTQFGKPVTLSCSQTLNHNVMYWYQQKSSQAPKLLFHYYDKDFNNEADTPDNFQSRRPNTSFCFLDIRSPGLGDTAMYLCATSREGQGSTDTQYFGPGTRLTVL.

The rearrangement links TRBV7-2 to TRBJ2-7; TRBD2 matches at 9 bases. The germline V gene encodes CDR1 SGHTA and CDR2 FQGNSA. The V and J ends lost 5 bases and 1 base, in that order; junction bases with no gene match: 6. CDR3 size: 15 residues. Here the CDR3 reads CASSPGSGGSYEQYF. The CDR3, as DNA: TGTGCCAGCAGCCCCGGTAGCGGGGGTTCCTACGAGCAGTACTTC.

In its sample, this clone was seen once. J is TRBJ2-7 and V is TRBV6-1; 7 bases are a match to TRBD2. V gave up 5 bases and J gave up 2 bases; unmatched junction bases: 3. This CDR3 region has 13 residues. Per the germline V gene, CDR1 is MNHNS and CDR2 is SASEGT. CDR3 protein: CASSREATYEQYF. CDR3 in DNA: TGTGCCAGCAGTCGGGAGGCAACCTACGAGCAGTACTTC.

The genes are TRBV9 and TRBJ1-2; no reliable D call. The germline gives CDR1 SGDLS, CDR2 YYNGEE. V was pared by 0 bases and J by 4 bases, with 7 bases between. The length of the CDR3 is 13 residues. CDR3 in DNA: TGTGCCAGCAGCGTAGGACGGAGCTATGGCTACACCTTC. This translates into CASSVGRSYGYTF.

The rearrangement uses TRBV5-1 and TRBJ2-3, with 13 bases matching TRBD2. Germline V gives CDR1 SGHRS, CDR2 YFSETQ. The length of the CDR3 is 17 residues. V was pared by 3 bases and J by 0 bases, with 4 bases of the junction left unmatched. CDR3 sequence (DNA): TGCGCCAGCAGCTCAACTAGCGGGGGGGCCAGCACAGATACGCAGTATTTT. Its translation is CASSSTSGGASTDTQYF. Based on the CDR3 plus reference TRBV5-1 and TRBJ2-3, the full variable domain is KAGVTQTPRYLIKTRGQQVTLSCSPISGHRSVSWYQQTPGQGLQFLFEYFSETQRNKGNFPGRFSGRQFSNSRSEMNVSTLELGDSALYLCASSSTSGGASTDTQYFGPGTRLTVL.

A few counts support this clone. This chain connects TRBV10-3 to TRBJ2-1; D perhaps matches TRBD1 (6 bases). Germline V lookup: CDR1 ENHRY, CDR2 SYGVKD. The CDR3 has 14 amino acids. Trimming removed 4 bases from V and 5 bases from J, with 12 bases in between. CDR3 residues: CAISGMTGDNEQFF. Written as DNA, the CDR3 is TGTGCCATCAGTGGGATGACAGGCGACAATGAGCAGTTCTTC.

V gene TRBV5-5 combines with J gene TRBJ2-7, with 7 bases lining up with TRBD1. This CDR3 has 16 residues. CDR1 is SGHKS and CDR2 is YYEKEE in the germline V gene (reference sequence). The V and J ends lost 0 bases and 1 base, in that order; junction bases with no gene match: 7. The CDR3 spells CASSLAPGQLSYEQYF. The CDR3 DNA reads TGTGCCAGCAGCTTGGCCCCGGGACAGCTATCCTACGAGCAGTACTTC.

Notes on this clone: One end of the junction fails to match germline, which may point to a read error. The V call is TRBV5-1, the J call TRBJ1-1, with D perhaps TRBD1 (5 bases). The germline gives CDR1 SGHRS, CDR2 YFSETQ. The CDR3 consists of 14 residues. The CDR3 nucleotides are TGTGCCAGCAGCTTGGGCTTGGACACCACTGAAGCTTTCTTT. This codes for CASSLGLDTTEAFF.

The chain uses TRBV27 and TRBJ1-1; 9 bases agree with TRBD1. This CDR3 is 15 amino acids long. V was pared by 5 bases and J by 4 bases, with 8 bases of the junction left unmatched. Germline CDR1 reads MNHEY; CDR2 reads SMNVEV (reference sequence). CDR3 residues: CASSVHRGLGTEAFF. Here the CDR3 DNA reads TGTGCCAGCAGTGTTCACAGGGGGCTAGGCACTGAAGCTTTCTTT.

Comment on this clone: One junction end disagrees with the germline gene, perhaps due to a read error. The V call is TRBV5-1, the J call TRBJ1-5, with D perhaps TRBD1 (6 bases). The CDR3 spans 17 residues. Germline values: CDR1 SGHRS, CDR2 YFSETQ. In DNA, the CDR3 is TGCGCCAGCAGATTGGACAGCCCTTTAATTAGCAATCAGCCCCAGCATTTT. Translated, it gives CASRLDSPLISNQPQHF. The variable domain in full, completed from reference TRBV5-1 and TRBJ1-5, reads KAGVTQTPRYLIKTRGQQVTLSCSPISGHRSVSWYQQTPGQGLQFLFEYFSETQRNKGNFPGRFSGRQFSNSRSEMNVSTLELGDSALYLCASRLDSPLISNQPQHFGDGTRLSIL.

This clone was seen more than once but under ten times. DNA of the CDR3: TGTGCCAGCAGGGGACAGGGGGATGAAAAACTGTTTTTT. It is translated as CASRGQGDEKLFF. The chain joins TRBV5-4 to TRBJ1-4; TRBD1 agrees at 11 bases. This CDR3 contains 13 residues. Germline loops: CDR1 SGHNT, CDR2 YYREEE (reference sequence). V dropped 5 bases and J dropped 6; count of bases not matched to a gene: 0.

The chain combines TRBV9 with TRBJ2-7; 10 positions match TRBD1. V shed 4 bases, J shed 6 bases, and the junction held 10 bases outside the gene matches. The germline CDR1 and CDR2 sequences are SGDLS and YYNGEE. The CDR3 has 15 amino acids. CDR3 nucleotides: TGTGCCAGCAGCTCCGAGGCCGGGACAGGGGTCGAGCAGTACTTC. Its protein product is CASSSEAGTGVEQYF.